The sequence of this T cell receptor (beta chain) was determined in a study of CD8+CD57+ T cells in acquired aplastic anemia. Turning to the study itself: Roughly 3.1 ug was the average amount of DNA from sorted CD4+ and CD8+ cells. CD4+ cell libraries from healthy donors averaged approximately 10 million reads. Study-level results: Comparison of patients with controls identified about 30 shared CD8+ CDR3 sequences.

The TCR beta profiling, which covered VDJ combination and CDR3 sequence, was carried out using genomic DNA as the template. In TCRdb, the reads were re-called with MiXCR into one record per CDR3 protein. In the table there are about 220,000 distinct CDR3 sequences, about a third of which are singletons. CDR3 length equals 16 residues. J lost 0 bases, V lost 5 bases, and 7 bases had no gene match. Looked up from germline, CDR1 is SSHAT and CDR2 is FNYEAQ (reference sequence). A remark on this clonotype: Antigen: not known.

The clonotype originates from a human donor in good health, serving as a control. Sequences were obtained from sorted CD4+, CD8+, or CD8+CD57+ T cells (not recorded which) from PBMCs. The rearrangement uses TRBV7-7 and TRBJ2-1; 7 nucleotides line up with TRBD1. The CDR3 sequence: CASSIDRDSSYNEQFF. The CDR3 DNA follows: TGTGCCAGCAGCATCGACAGGGATAGCTCCTACAATGAGCAGTTCTTC. Based on the CDR3 plus reference TRBV7-7 and TRBJ2-1, the full variable domain is GAGVSQSPRYKVTKRGQDVTLRCDPISSHATLYWYQQALGQGPEFLTYFNYEAQPDKSGLPSDRFSAERPEGSISTLTIQRTEQRDSAMYRCASSIDRDSSYNEQFFGPGTRLTVL.